The present T cell receptor (beta chain) was sequenced within a study of OX40 agonist ivuxolimab in advanced cancers. Overall study context: A diagnosis of hepatocellular carcinoma, melanoma, renal cell or head and neck cancer was present in dose-escalation patients.

Here immunoSEQ multiplex PCR was the method, and the copy in TCRdb shows in-frame clones only, minus some. In the table there are approximately 94,000 clones, under 95% of which are singletons. Turning to this clone: The antigen remains unidentified.

Study-wide results and caveats: Both CD4+ and CD8+ T cell populations in blood had undergone clonal expansion by week 6 at 0.1 to 3.0 mg/kg.

The CDR3 has 12 residues. Germline CDR1 and CDR2: LNHDA and SQIVND (reference sequence). J gave up 3 bases and V 9 bases, and 3 bases lay outside the gene matches. The gene calls are TRBV19 and TRBJ2-7, with 9 bases that match TRBD2. The sequencing used CD4+ or CD8+ T cells sorted from blood, collected in a trial of the OX40 agonist ivuxolimab. This TCR came from an adult with an advanced solid tumor such as melanoma, head and neck, liver or kidney cancer. CDR3 nucleotides: TGTGCCAGAAAGACTAGCGGCTACGAGCAGTACTTC. Translating gives CARKTSGYEQYF.